The rows below give T cell receptor beta chains drawn from one sample of a study of cytomegalovirus exposure and HLA in healthy donors. The method was immunoSEQ multiplex PCR; TCRdb's version includes in-frame clones alone and lacks a portion of them. This sample has 150,000 to 180,000 clones, with more than 75% found just once. Sequenced sample: PBMCs. The receptors here all came from a man aged 30 to 39 in good health and CMV-seropositive. Both conserved end residues are part of each CDR3. Fields, in order: V gene, clone size, J gene, D gene, CDR3 protein, CDR3 DNA. A D gene is named only where the DNA matches it firmly. Some rows mark clone size as missing; the rest say once, few, many or name a class of expanded clone.

V: TRBV21-1; size: NA; J: TRBJ2-7; D: NA; CDR3: CASTGTAVYEQYF; DNA: TGTGCCAGCACCGGGACAGCGGTCTACGAGCAGTACTTC
V: TRBV6-5; size: NA; J: TRBJ1-1; D: NA; CDR3: CASSYNWGSNTEAFF; DNA: TGTGCCAGCAGTTATAATTGGGGCAGCAACACTGAAGCTTTCTTT
V: TRBV5-1; size: NA; J: TRBJ1-5; D: NA; CDR3: CASSTGNSNQPQHF; DNA: TGCGCCAGCAGCACGGGTAATAGCAATCAGCCCCAGCATTTT
V: TRBV7-7; size: NA; J: TRBJ2-3; D: NA; CDR3: CASSPQTGTPSTDTQYF; DNA: TGTGCTAGCAGCCCCCAAACCGGGACACCGAGCACAGATACGCAGTATTTT
V: TRBV10-1; size: NA; J: TRBJ2-7; D: NA; CDR3: CASSETRAPYEQYF; DNA: TGCGCCAGCAGTGAAACCAGGGCCCCCTACGAGCAGTACTTC
V: TRBV27; size: NA; J: TRBJ2-6; D: NA; CDR3: CASSRGPSGANVLTF; DNA: TGTGCCAGCAGTCGGGGTCCCTCTGGGGCCAACGTCCTGACTTTC
V: TRBV28; size: NA; J: TRBJ2-7; D: TRBD2; CDR3: CASSLGLAGTYEQYF; DNA: TGTGCCAGCAGCCTGGGACTAGCGGGCACCTACGAGCAGTACTTC
V: TRBV4-3; size: few; J: TRBJ1-6; D: NA; CDR3: CASSQDPYSDSPLHF; DNA: TGCGCCAGCAGCCAAGATCCCTACAGTGATTCACCCCTCCACTTT
V: TRBV18; size: NA; J: TRBJ2-1; D: TRBD2; CDR3: CASSPRGSGRANEQFF; DNA: TGTGCCAGCTCACCACGCGGTAGCGGGAGGGCCAATGAGCAGTTCTTC
V: TRBV11-3; size: NA; J: TRBJ1-2; D: NA; CDR3: CASSSVTVEGYTF; DNA: TGTGCCAGCAGTTCCGTGACGGTGGAGGGCTACACCTTC
V: TRBV5-1; size: NA; J: TRBJ2-7; D: NA; CDR3: CASSLASGSTYEQYF; DNA: TGCGCCAGCAGCTTGGCGTCAGGTTCCACCTACGAGCAGTACTTC
V: TRBV18; size: NA; J: TRBJ2-7; D: TRBD2; CDR3: CASSTGTSQVEQYF; DNA: TGTGCCAGCTCGACAGGGACTAGCCAAGTCGAGCAGTACTTC
V: TRBV9; size: NA; J: TRBJ2-3; D: NA; CDR3: CASSVWVGASTDTQYF; DNA: TGTGCCAGCAGCGTCTGGGTAGGGGCTAGCACAGATACGCAGTATTTT
V: TRBV5-1; size: NA; J: TRBJ1-1; D: TRBD1; CDR3: CASSLVPQGAGYGTEAFF; DNA: TGCGCCAGCAGCTTGGTCCCCCAGGGGGCAGGGTATGGAACTGAAGCTTTCTTT
V: TRBV19; size: NA; J: TRBJ2-3; D: TRBD2; CDR3: CASSTGLAATDTQYF; DNA: TGTGCCAGTAGTACAGGACTAGCGGCCACAGATACGCAGTATTTT
V: TRBV30; size: NA; J: TRBJ1-5; D: NA; CDR3: CAWSGGAIGNQPQHF; DNA: TGTGCCTGGAGCGGTGGGGCCATTGGGAATCAGCCCCAGCATTTT
V: TRBV2; size: NA; J: TRBJ2-1; D: NA; CDR3: CASSVSQVLYNEQFF; DNA: TGTGCCAGCAGTGTAAGTCAGGTTCTCTACAATGAGCAGTTCTTC
V: TRBV6-1; size: NA; J: TRBJ1-5; D: NA; CDR3: CASSTTGIQPQHF; DNA: TGTGCCAGCAGTACAACAGGGATTCAGCCCCAGCATTTT
V: TRBV5-1; size: NA; J: TRBJ2-1; D: NA; CDR3: CASSLEFNSYNEQFF; DNA: TGCGCCAGCAGCTTGGAATTTAACTCCTACAATGAGCAGTTCTTC
V: TRBV29-1; size: NA; J: TRBJ2-2; D: TRBD1; CDR3: CSVPGQGPTGELFF; DNA: TGCAGCGTTCCGGGACAGGGGCCCACCGGGGAGCTGTTTTTT
V: TRBV11-1; size: NA; J: TRBJ2-5; D: TRBD2; CDR3: CASSYGGAETQYF; DNA: TGTGCCAGCAGCTACGGGGGGGCGGAGACCCAGTACTTC
V: TRBV30; size: NA; J: TRBJ2-5; D: NA; CDR3: CAWIRGAQETQYF; DNA: TGTGCCTGGATCCGGGGGGCTCAAGAGACCCAGTACTTC
V: TRBV10-3; size: NA; J: TRBJ2-3; D: TRBD1; CDR3: CAIRTGQNTDTQYF; DNA: TGTGCCATCAGGACGGGACAGAACACAGATACGCAGTATTTT
V: TRBV29-1; size: NA; J: TRBJ2-2; D: TRBD2; CDR3: CSAGGIAGVLNTGELFF; DNA: TGCAGCGCAGGGGGGATAGCGGGGGTGCTGAACACCGGGGAGCTGTTTTTT
V: TRBV9; size: NA; J: TRBJ2-1; D: NA; CDR3: CASSVGPSPADEQFF; DNA: TGTGCCAGCAGCGTGGGGCCTTCCCCCGCCGATGAGCAGTTCTTC
V: TRBV5-4; size: few; J: TRBJ2-7; D: NA; CDR3: CASSSPWDTTYEQYF; DNA: TGTGCCAGCAGCTCCCCCTGGGACACCACCTACGAGCAGTACTTC
V: TRBV13; size: NA; J: TRBJ2-7; D: TRBD2; CDR3: CASSSGLADPRDEQYF; DNA: TGTGCCAGCAGCTCGGGACTAGCGGACCCTAGGGACGAGCAGTACTTC
V: TRBV19; size: NA; J: TRBJ1-2; D: NA; CDR3: CATQKRSYGYTF; DNA: TGTGCCACTCAGAAGAGGTCATATGGCTACACCTTC
V: TRBV20-1; size: NA; J: TRBJ2-3; D: NA; CDR3: CSAAGTDTQYF; DNA: TGCAGTGCGGCGGGAACTGATACGCAGTATTTT
V: TRBV5-1; size: NA; J: TRBJ2-1; D: TRBD1; CDR3: CASSLDRGEQFF; DNA: TGCGCCAGCAGCTTGGACAGGGGCGAGCAGTTCTTC
V: TRBV19; size: NA; J: TRBJ2-1; D: TRBD2; CDR3: CASSIGGDREQFF; DNA: TGTGCCAGTAGTATCGGGGGGGATCGAGAGCAGTTCTTC
V: TRBV30; size: NA; J: TRBJ2-5; D: NA; CDR3: CAWSDVLGAPQETQYF; DNA: TGTGCCTGGAGTGACGTCTTAGGGGCACCCCAAGAGACCCAGTACTTC
V: TRBV4-2; size: NA; J: TRBJ1-3; D: TRBD1; CDR3: CASTSGTDPLEAGNTIYF; DNA: TGTGCCAGCACTTCCGGGACAGACCCGTTGGAAGCTGGAAACACCATATATTTT
V: TRBV6-1; size: NA; J: TRBJ1-2; D: TRBD1; CDR3: CASSAFRDRAYGYTF; DNA: TGTGCCAGCAGTGCTTTCCGGGACAGGGCCTATGGCTACACCTTC
V: TRBV10-3; size: NA; J: TRBJ1-5; D: TRBD1; CDR3: CAISEGQGNQPQHF; DNA: TGTGCCATCAGTGAGGGACAGGGGAATCAGCCCCAGCATTTT
V: TRBV15; size: NA; J: TRBJ2-5; D: NA; CDR3: CATSRDGGDGGGLNETQYF; DNA: TGTGCCACCAGCAGAGATGGAGGAGATGGCGGGGGCCTCAACGAGACCCAGTACTTC
V: TRBV30; size: once; J: TRBJ2-7; D: NA; CDR3: CAQTGKYSYEQYF; DNA: TGTGCCCAAACCGGGAAATATAGCTACGAGCAGTACTTC
V: TRBV9; size: NA; J: TRBJ2-3; D: NA; CDR3: CASSRSGSVGDTQYF; DNA: TGTGCCAGCAGCCGTTCGGGGAGTGTGGGAGATACGCAGTATTTT
V: TRBV9; size: NA; J: TRBJ2-1; D: NA; CDR3: CASSPGTLSYNEQFF; DNA: TGTGCCAGCAGCCCAGGGACACTCTCCTACAATGAGCAGTTCTTC
V: TRBV6-1; size: NA; J: TRBJ1-5; D: TRBD1; CDR3: CASNRDRGQQPQHF; DNA: TGTGCCAGCAACCGGGACAGGGGGCAACAGCCCCAGCATTTT
V: TRBV7-9; size: NA; J: TRBJ2-3; D: TRBD2; CDR3: CASSFRLAGDTQYF; DNA: TGTGCCAGCAGCTTCAGGCTAGCGGGAGATACGCAGTATTTT
V: TRBV6-5; size: NA; J: TRBJ2-3; D: NA; CDR3: CASSFTGYTQYF; DNA: TGTGCCAGCAGCTTCACAGGGTATACGCAGTATTTT
V: TRBV9; size: NA; J: TRBJ2-3; D: NA; CDR3: CASARQGGTSTDTQYF; DNA: TGTGCCAGCGCCCGTCAGGGCGGAACTAGCACAGATACGCAGTATTTT
V: TRBV11-2; size: once; J: TRBJ2-1; D: TRBD2; CDR3: CASSTRGGQVNEQFF; DNA: TGTGCCAGCAGCACGCGGGGGGGCCAAGTGAATGAGCAGTTCTTC